This passage covers 20 T cell receptor beta chains from one sample sequenced in a study of blood T cell repertoires in COVID-19. The protocol was immunoSEQ multiplex PCR, while the TCRdb copy is restricted to in-frame clones and leaves out a portion. The sample gives 200,000 to 250,000 clones, 82% of which show up once; 3% to 4% is in the top ten. Sequenced material: PBMCs or T cells enriched from blood (not recorded which). The receptors stem from a woman aged 60-75 years who had recovered from COVID-19.

This clone was seen more than once but under ten times. The chain's CDR3 is CASSEASRDRGRGETQYF. CDR3 nucleotide sequence: TGCGCCAGCAGTGAGGCGAGCCGGGACAGGGGCAGAGGGGAGACCCAGTACTTC. The J gene is TRBJ2-5, the V gene TRBV10-1, with TRBD1 matching over 10 bases. This CDR3 is built from 18 residues. Germline loops: CDR1 WNHNN, CDR2 SYGVQD (reference sequence). Losses at the gene ends were 2 bases for V and 5 bases for J; bases not matched to a gene: 14.

This clone has more than one count but fewer than ten. V is TRBV4-2 and J is TRBJ2-5, with 7 nucleotides matching TRBD2. Germline CDR1 is LGHNA and CDR2 is YNFKEQ. The CDR3 is 14 amino acids. Germline trimming cut 4 bases from V and 5 bases from J; bases unmatched to any gene: 7. The CDR3 sequence is CASSRGRAVETQYF. The CDR3 nucleotides are TGTGCCAGCAGCCGGGGGAGGGCCGTGGAGACCCAGTACTTC.

V gene TRBV19 combines with J gene TRBJ1-2, with 10 bases identical to TRBD1. CDR3 size: 13 residues. CDR1 and CDR2 from the germline V gene are LNHDA and SQIVND (reference sequence). The V segment lost 5 bases and the J segment 6 bases; nucleotides outside the gene matches: 3. CDR3 residues: CASSQGTGDGYTF. The CDR3 nucleotides read TGTGCCAGTAGTCAAGGGACAGGGGATGGCTACACCTTC.

The chain uses TRBV12-5 and TRBJ1-5; 11 nucleotides line up with TRBD1. The V segment lost 6 bases and the J segment 0 bases; nucleotides outside the gene matches: 7. Looked up from germline, CDR1 is LGHNT and CDR2 is FRNRAP. The length of the CDR3 is 17 residues. The DNA of the CDR3 is TGTGCTAGTGGCTTCGGACAGGGGGCTAGTAGCAATCAGCCCCAGCATTTT. Translation: CASGFGQGASSNQPQHF.

The chain recombines TRBV7-2 with TRBJ1-1, with no clear D. The CDR3 totals 16 residues. V lost 2 bases and J 4 bases, leaving 17 bases between the germline ends. Germline V gene sequence: CDR1 SGHTA, CDR2 FQGNSA. CDR3 bases: TGTGCCAGCAGCTTACAGTCCGGGGTGCGGTCCACTGAAGCTTTCTTT. Translating it yields CASSLQSGVRSTEAFF.

This clone was detected a few times. The chain combines TRBV3-1 (or the pseudogene TRBV3-2) with TRBJ1-1, with 8 bases matching TRBD1. This CDR3 spans 14 amino acids. V shed 6 bases and J 2 bases; nucleotides not matched to a gene: 5. Germline V gene sequence: CDR1 LGHDT, CDR2 YNNKEL (reference sequence). The CDR3 region has the DNA TGTGCCAGCAGACCCGGACAGGGAAACACTGAAGCTTTCTTT. It specifies CASRPGQGNTEAFF.

The V and J genes are TRBV21-1 and TRBJ2-3; the D call of TRBD2 is as the table states it, not checked on the DNA. TRBV21-1 is assigned pseudogene status. The CDR3 is made up of 16 amino acids. CDR3 region: CASSPCGARGTDTQYF. The CDR3 DNA follows: TGTGCCAGCAGCCCGTGCGGGGCGCGGGGCACAGATACGCAGTATTTT.

J is TRBJ1-2 and V is TRBV5-1; maybe TRBD1 (6 bases). The germline V gene encodes CDR1 SGHRS and CDR2 YFSETQ. The V end lost 4 bases, the J end lost 0 bases, and 10 bases lay between the germline ends. The CDR3 has 14 amino acids. DNA of the CDR3: TGCGCCAGCAGCGTGGGACAAGCTAACTATGGCTACACCTTC. Protein: CASSVGQANYGYTF.

This clone has a handful of counts. V and J are TRBV2 and TRBJ1-2; a weak D match, TRBD1 (6 bases). This CDR3 has 13 amino acids. Germline values: CDR1 SNHLY, CDR2 FYNNEI. Trimming removed 5 bases from V and 4 bases from J, with 11 bases in between. The CDR3 sequence is CASSREQGYGYTF. CDR3 sequence (DNA): TGTGCCAGCAGTCGAGAACAGGGCTATGGCTACACCTTC.

The rearrangement links TRBV29-1 to TRBJ2-2; 8 bases map to TRBD1. The V gene's germline CDR1 is SQVTM and CDR2 ANQGSEA. The V segment lost 8 bases and the J segment 0 bases; nucleotides outside the gene matches: 5. The CDR3 contains 14 residues. The CDR3 loop reads CSSQGAANTGELFF. The CDR3 nucleotides are TGCAGCTCCCAGGGGGCAGCGAACACCGGGGAGCTGTTTTTT.

The table lists this clone with a few counts. The V and J genes are TRBV3-1 (or the pseudogene TRBV3-2) and TRBJ1-4, with a possible D match to TRBD1 (5 bases). Germline V gene lookup returns CDR1 LGHDT and CDR2 YNNKEL (reference sequence). The CDR3 runs 15 residues. V shed 4 bases and J shed 6 bases, with 15 bases lying between them. CDR3 nucleotides: TGTGCCAGCAGCCCCACCGGGACTCGACATGAAAAACTGTTTTTT. This gives the protein CASSPTGTRHEKLFF.

V usage is TRBV5-4 and J usage is TRBJ1-2; 7 bases match TRBD1. The CDR3 extends over 15 amino acids. The ends lost 2 bases at V and 6 bases at J; junction bases unmatched: 10. Germline V gene lookup returns CDR1 SGHNT and CDR2 YYREEE (reference sequence). This chain's CDR3 is CASSFTGTAADGYTF. As DNA, the CDR3 is TGTGCCAGCAGCTTTACCGGGACAGCCGCTGATGGCTACACCTTC.

About this clone: This sample includes further DNA sequences coding for the same CDR3. The chain recombines TRBV12-3 or TRBV12-4 with TRBJ2-1, with TRBD1 as a possible D gene (5 bases). This CDR3 comprises 12 residues. V was pared by 6 bases and J by 7 bases, with 10 bases between. The CDR3, as DNA: TGTGCCAGCAGCCCTCCAGGGAATGAGCAGTTCTTC. Translated, it gives CASSPPGNEQFF.

This clone was seen a handful of times. The V and J genes are TRBV19 and TRBJ2-3; 9 nucleotides match TRBD1. Trimming removed 6 bases from V and 1 base from J; junction bases left unmatched: 8. The CDR3 has 16 amino acids. The V gene's germline CDR1 is LNHDA and CDR2 SQIVND (reference sequence). The CDR3 reads CASRPPRTGGTDTQYF. In nucleotides, the CDR3 is TGTGCCAGTAGGCCCCCTAGGACAGGGGGCACAGATACGCAGTATTTT.

This clone was found a few times. This chain uses TRBV6-4 with TRBJ2-1; 12 nucleotides match TRBD2. In germline, CDR1 is MRHNA, CDR2 SNTAGT. The CDR3 runs 15 residues. V shed 3 bases, J shed 9 bases, and the junction held 6 bases outside the gene matches. In nucleotides, the CDR3 is TGTGCCAGCAGTGAGCTAGCGGGAGGGGGTGGTGAGCAGTTCTTC. Translating it yields CASSELAGGGGEQFF.

The J gene is TRBJ1-4, the V gene TRBV2, with 9 bases identical to TRBD1. This CDR3 contains 15 residues. J was trimmed by 0 bases and V by 6 bases; bases with no gene match: 2. Germline V gene lookup returns CDR1 SNHLY and CDR2 FYNNEI. The CDR3 nucleotides read TGTGCCAGCAGGACAGGGGGGTCAACTAATGAAAAACTGTTTTTT. Protein: CASRTGGSTNEKLFF.

The chain has TRBV5-1 and TRBJ2-7; 10 bases align to TRBD2. The V segment lost 1 base and the J segment 6 bases; nucleotides outside the gene matches: 16. The germline gives CDR1 SGHRS, CDR2 YFSETQ. This CDR3 spans 18 amino acids. CDR3 residues: CASSLNGPQGTSESEQYF. CDR3 DNA: TGCGCCAGCAGCTTGAATGGGCCTCAAGGGACTAGCGAGAGCGAGCAGTACTTC.

V usage is TRBV10-2 and J usage is TRBJ1-1; the D is unclear. This CDR3 contains 12 residues. CDR1 is WSHSY and CDR2 is SAAADI in the germline V gene. V was clipped by 2 bases and J by 10 bases, with 11 bases between them. The CDR3 DNA reads as TGCGCCAGCAGTGAGGGATCGGGTAGAGCTTTCTTT. Protein: CASSEGSGRAFF.

The chain employs TRBV5-1 and TRBJ1-1; TRBD1 aligns across 8 bases. With V trimmed by 4 bases and J by 6 bases, 20 bases remained unmatched. The CDR3 covers 18 residues. The germline gives CDR1 SGHRS, CDR2 YFSETQ. CDR3 sequence: CASSPGQGPPGRDAEAFF. For the CDR3, the DNA is TGCGCCAGCAGCCCTGGACAGGGCCCCCCAGGTAGGGACGCTGAAGCTTTCTTT. Together with reference TRBV5-1 and TRBJ1-1, the CDR3 gives the full variable domain: KAGVTQTPRYLIKTRGQQVTLSCSPISGHRSVSWYQQTPGQGLQFLFEYFSETQRNKGNFPGRFSGRQFSNSRSEMNVSTLELGDSALYLCASSPGQGPPGRDAEAFFGQGTRLTVV.

The V gene is TRBV7-9, the J gene TRBJ1-2; no clear D. The CDR3 is 13 amino acids. From germline, CDR1 is SEHNR and CDR2 FQNEAQ (reference sequence). V shed 1 base and J shed 4 bases, with 7 bases lying between them. The DNA for the CDR3 is TGTGCCAGCAGCTTAGACAGTTCCTATGGCTACACCTTC. Translated, it gives CASSLDSSYGYTF.